This TCR beta chain was sequenced for a study of identical twins. Donors were all healthy Caucasians. This CDR3 spans 19 amino acids. CDR1 SGHDN and CDR2 FVKESK come from the germline V gene. V lost 0 bases and J 0 bases, leaving 20 bases between the germline ends. Points from the study as a whole: Its conclusions, products of cross-sectional statistical analysis, did not come from following the same donors. In monozygotic twins, models underestimated the sharing of out-of-frame TCR alpha. Fewer insertions characterized abundant cord blood beta clonotypes, whereas memory repertoires showed none.

TCRdb re-analysed the 5' RACE reads in MiXCR, keeping a single row per CDR3 protein. The sample consists of around 1.7 million distinct CDR3 sequences, 25% to 35% of them appearing once. Turning to this clonotype: The target antigen is unknown.

This rearrangement joins TRBV14 to TRBJ2-5; no clear D gene. This TCR was recovered from a newborn girl in good health. Sequenced sample: cord blood. Written as DNA, the CDR3 is TGTGCCAGCAGCCAAGATAGATCGGGCAGGCCCCTGTACCAAGAGACCCAGTACTTC. This gives the protein CASSQDRSGRPLYQETQYF.